Presented here are 11 T cell receptor beta chains from one specimen sequenced in a study of identical twins. Via MiXCR, TCRdb re-called the 5' RACE reads, giving one row per CDR3 protein. The sample gives 1.5 million to 2 million distinct CDR3 sequences, around 33% of which show up once; less than 0.35% is in the top ten. Material for sequencing was cord blood. These receptors came from a newborn girl in good health.

This clonotype was seen a few times. In DNA form, the CDR3 reads TGTGCCAGCAGTTCAATCCAACAGGGGGAACAAGAGACCCAGTACTTC. Protein: CASSSIQQGEQETQYF. The genes are TRBV6-5 and TRBJ2-5; TRBD1 matches 8 bases. Trimming removed 4 bases from V and 2 bases from J; junction bases left unmatched: 9. The CDR3 length is 16 residues. Germline CDR1 MNHEY, CDR2 SVGAGI.

The chain recombines TRBV9 with TRBJ2-2, with 7 bases matching TRBD1. Germline assignment: CDR1 SGDLS and CDR2 YYNGEE. The V segment lost 3 bases and the J segment 4 bases; nucleotides outside the gene matches: 9. CDR3 length: 16 residues. CDR3 bases: TGTGCCAGCAGCGGCATCGACAGGGTTGGCACCGGGGAGCTGTTTTTT. The encoded protein is CASSGIDRVGTGELFF.

The table lists this clonotype with a few counts. The CDR3 DNA sequence: TGTGCCAGCAGTATCCCTCCCATTCTAGCGGGAGTTCACGAGCAGTACTTC. The encoded protein is CASSIPPILAGVHEQYF. The chain employs TRBV28 and TRBJ2-7, with 10 bases lining up with TRBD2. This CDR3 comprises 17 residues. V shed 5 bases and J 5 bases; nucleotides not matched to a gene: 15. CDR1 is MDHEN and CDR2 is SYDVKM in the germline V gene.

The rearrangement links TRBV2 to TRBJ1-5; weak D call: TRBD1 (5 bases). CDR1 is SNHLY and CDR2 is FYNNEI in the germline V gene. The CDR3 runs to 15 residues. V dropped 2 bases and J dropped 7 bases, with 15 bases sitting between them. CDR3 region: CASSEMGQGVQPQHF. The CDR3 DNA reads as TGTGCCAGCAGTGAAATGGGGCAGGGTGTGCAGCCCCAGCATTTT.

This clonotype was detected a few times. One end of the junction fails to match germline, which may point to a read error. The V gene is TRBV29-1, the J gene TRBJ2-4, with TRBD2 as a possible D gene (6 bases). Per the germline V gene, CDR1 is SQVTM and CDR2 is ANQGSEA. This CDR3 is 13 amino acids long. As DNA, the CDR3 is TGCAGCGTCGGGCCACTAGCCAAAAACATTCAGCACTTC. Translating gives CSVGPLAKNIQHF.

The chain employs TRBV20-1 and TRBJ2-3; the D gene is possibly TRBD1 (6 bases). The germline gives CDR1 DFQATT, CDR2 SNEGSKA (reference sequence). V lost 3 bases, J lost 12 bases, and 25 bases lay in between. The CDR3 is 15 amino acids. The CDR3 protein is CSARTWDTWALSQYF. The CDR3 DNA follows: TGCAGTGCTAGGACCTGGGACACATGGGCCCTCAGTCAGTATTTT.

This clonotype was found a few times. The V gene is TRBV28, the J gene TRBJ2-5, with D maybe TRBD2 (6 bases). Germline V CDR1 and CDR2: MDHEN, SYDVKM. CDR3 length: 15 amino acids. Trimming pared 5 bases from V and 2 bases from J, leaving 15 bases between. DNA of the CDR3: TGTGCCAGCAGTCCCCAGAGGGAGGAGCAAGAGACCCAGTACTTC. The encoded protein is CASSPQREEQETQYF.

This clonotype was detected a few times. The chain joins TRBV20-1 to TRBJ1-2; TRBD1 is a possible D gene (5 bases). V was trimmed by 4 bases and J by 8 bases, leaving 11 bases between them. Germline loops: CDR1 DFQATT, CDR2 SNEGSKA (reference sequence). The CDR3 totals 11 residues. The DNA of the CDR3 is TGCAGTGCTATGGGACTTGGGGGCTACACCTTC. Its translation: CSAMGLGGYTF.

Details on this clonotype: A much larger clone differs from this one at a single base, so this may be a read error. The chain has TRBV10-3 and TRBJ2-7; D might be TRBD2 (7 bases). The CDR3 covers 12 residues. The germline V gene encodes CDR1 ENHRY and CDR2 SYGVKD. DNA of the CDR3: TGTGCCATCGGTGAGGGGGGGAACGAGCAGTACTTC. It translates to CAIGEGGNEQYF.

There are a few counts of this clonotype. The chain uses TRBV7-2 and TRBJ2-3, with 7 bases that match TRBD1. The V gene's germline CDR1 is SGHTA and CDR2 FQGNSA. This CDR3 region has 15 residues. The V and J ends lost 4 bases and 6 bases, in that order; junction bases with no gene match: 10. The CDR3 loop reads CASSSQTGARDTQYF. Written as DNA, the CDR3 is TGTGCCAGCAGCTCCCAAACAGGGGCGCGGGATACGCAGTATTTT.

The chain combines TRBV9 with TRBJ2-5, with TRBD2 matching 8 bases. Germline-derived CDR1 and CDR2 are SGDLS and YYNGEE. The J segment lost 11 bases and the V segment lost 1 base, leaving 16 bases of the junction unmatched. CDR3 length equals 16 residues. The CDR3 DNA sequence: TGTGCCAGCAGCGTAAACACGGGACTAGGGGCCACAGCGCAGTACTTC. Translation gives CASSVNTGLGATAQYF. Supplemented by reference TRBV9 and TRBJ2-5, the full variable domain reads DSGVTQTPKHLITATGQRVTLRCSPRSGDLSVYWYQQSLDQGLQFLIQYYNGEERAKGNILERFSAQQFPDLHSELNLSSLELGDSALYFCASSVNTGLGATAQYFGPGTRLLVL.